The 21 T cell receptor beta chains listed next were all sequenced from one sample in a study of post-analysis software for immune sequencing data. The study, taken as a whole, reports: Comparison of patients with controls showed about 5 TRBV segments more frequent in patients, TRBV5-6, TRBV5-1 and TRBV20-1 among them.

Each TCR beta cDNA library carried unique molecular identifiers. Via MiXCR, TCRdb re-called the PCR reads, giving one row per CDR3 protein. The sample contains approximately 730,000 distinct CDR3 sequences, 30% of which appear only once. The antigens of these receptors remain unknown. The sequenced sample consisted of blood. These receptors originate from a girl aged 10 to 17 with multiple sclerosis.

The V gene is TRBV6-1, the J gene TRBJ2-7; 7 bases agree with TRBD2. Germline V gives CDR1 MNHNS, CDR2 SASEGT. V trimming: 1 base; J trimming: 6 bases; junction bases outside the gene matches: 3. This CDR3 has 13 residues. The CDR3 is CASSEGGRVEQYV. The CDR3 nucleotides read TGTGCCAGCAGTGAAGGAGGGAGGGTCGAGCAGTACGTC.

In its sample, this clonotype was seen once. It may be a read error: a sequence one base away is much more abundant. V and J are TRBV7-2 and TRBJ1-2, with unresolved D. This CDR3 spans 13 amino acids. Looked up from germline, CDR1 is SGHTA and CDR2 is FQGNSA. Deletions cut 3 bases from V and 8 bases from J, with 13 bases between. CDR3 DNA: TGTGCCAGCAGCTTCAAGCTCCCCGGGGGCTACACCTTC. This gives the protein CASSFKLPGGYTF.

The chain joins TRBV4-2 to TRBJ2-2, with 8 nucleotides matching TRBD2. Trimming took 0 bases from V and 0 from J; bases not matched to a gene: 12. The length of the CDR3 is 20 residues. The germline CDR1 and CDR2 sequences are LGHNA and YNFKEQ. CDR3 loop: CASSQDESGGPLTNTGELFF. The CDR3 nucleotides read TGTGCCAGCAGCCAAGATGAAAGCGGGGGACCCCTAACGAACACCGGGGAGCTGTTTTTT.

CDR3 nucleotides: TGTGCCAGCAGAACCGGGACTAGCCAAAACAATGAGCAGTTCTTC. This codes for CASRTGTSQNNEQFF. This chain links TRBV6-6 with TRBJ2-1; 9 bases are shared with TRBD2. CDR3 length: 15 amino acids. Trimming cost V 6 bases and J 5 bases; bases outside gene matches: 8. CDR1 is MNHNY and CDR2 is SVGAGI in the germline V gene (reference sequence).

V usage is TRBV7-8 and J usage is TRBJ1-5, with D possibly being TRBD1 (6 bases). Trimming pared 7 bases from V and 4 bases from J, leaving 14 bases between. The CDR3 spans 14 residues. Germline V gives CDR1 SGHVS, CDR2 FQNEAQ. CDR3: CASNLQGPNQPQHF. DNA for the CDR3: TGTGCCAGCAACCTCCAGGGGCCAAATCAGCCCCAGCATTTT.

In this sample, this clonotype turned up a few times. V gene TRBV20-1 combines with J gene TRBJ2-5, with 11 positions matching TRBD2. The CDR3 is 17 amino acids. Germline values: CDR1 DFQATT, CDR2 SNEGSKA (reference sequence). The CDR3 here is CSLADLAGGLLGETQYF. CDR3 DNA sequence: TGCAGCCTCGCGGATTTAGCGGGAGGGCTTTTAGGGGAGACCCAGTACTTC.

This clonotype was found many times. The J gene is TRBJ2-5, the V gene TRBV20-1; either TRBD1 or TRBD2 may supply D (6 bases each). This CDR3 spans 13 amino acids. Germline lookup yields CDR1 DFQATT and CDR2 SNEGSKA (reference sequence). Between the trimmed V and J ends, which lost 3 bases and 5 bases, there was a span of 13 bases. The CDR3 DNA reads as TGCAGTGCTAGGGGGGGCGGCAGGGAGACCCAGTACTTC. This translates into CSARGGGRETQYF.

The CDR3 protein is CSARDQGQPRWAQYF. The CDR3 DNA reads TGCAGTGCTAGAGACCAGGGACAGCCGAGGTGGGCCCAGTACTTC. This chain joins TRBV20-1 and TRBJ2-5; 7 bases map to TRBD1. Unmatched junction bases numbered 13, after V lost 0 bases and J lost 9 bases. Looked up from germline, CDR1 is DFQATT and CDR2 is SNEGSKA (reference sequence). CDR3 size: 15 residues.

This clonotype was observed a few times. The chain couples TRBV9 to TRBJ2-1, with D possibly matching TRBD2 (5 bases). This CDR3 is built from 17 residues. The V gene lost 4 bases and the J gene lost 3 bases, with 20 bases spanning the gap. CDR1 is SGDLS, CDR2 YYNGEE, per germline. CDR3 DNA: TGTGCCAGCAGCTTGAGGGTGGAGCTAGGGTTCTACAATGAGCAGTTCTTC. The encoded protein is CASSLRVELGFYNEQFF. The full variable domain, with the rest looked up from reference TRBV9 and TRBJ2-1, is DSGVTQTPKHLITATGQRVTLRCSPRSGDLSVYWYQQSLDQGLQFLIQYYNGEERAKGNILERFSAQQFPDLHSELNLSSLELGDSALYFCASSLRVELGFYNEQFFGPGTRLTVL.

This clonotype occurred a few times. The rearrangement links TRBV15 to TRBJ2-5; D unresolved. Germline V gene lookup returns CDR1 LNHNV and CDR2 YYDKDF (reference sequence). Deletions cut 6 bases from V and 2 bases from J, with 13 bases between. The CDR3 has 14 residues. The CDR3 DNA reads TGTGCCACCAGTCGAGTATGGCCTCAAGAGACCCAGTACTTC. This gives the protein CATSRVWPQETQYF. The full variable domain, with the rest looked up from reference TRBV15 and TRBJ2-5, is DAMVIQNPRYQVTQFGKPVTLSCSQTLNHNVMYWYQQKSSQAPKLLFHYYDKDFNNEADTPDNFQSRRPNTSFCFLDIRSPGLGDTAMYLCATSRVWPQETQYFGPGTRLLVL.

The chain uses TRBV20-1 and TRBJ1-5; 8 bases match TRBD1. This CDR3 has 17 amino acids. V was pared by 6 bases and J by 5 bases, with 18 bases of the junction left unmatched. Germline CDR1 is DFQATT and CDR2 is SNEGSKA (reference sequence). CDR3 region: CSADGQGAGGGDQPQHF. As DNA, the CDR3 is TGCAGTGCCGACGGACAGGGCGCCGGTGGGGGCGATCAGCCCCAGCATTTT.

This clonotype has more than one count but fewer than ten. Written as DNA, the CDR3 is TGCAGTGTCGATCAACAGGGGCGCGGGTACGAGCAGTACTTC. Protein product: CSVDQQGRGYEQYF. The chain joins TRBV20-1 to TRBJ2-7; 7 positions agree with TRBD1. The germline gives CDR1 DFQATT, CDR2 SNEGSKA (reference sequence). The CDR3 extends over 14 amino acids. V shed 7 bases, J shed 4 bases, and the junction held 13 bases outside the gene matches.

Concerning this clonotype: Germline and junction disagree at one end, which may indicate a read error. The rearrangement links TRBV3-1 to TRBJ1-2; D gene uncertain. CDR1 LGHDT and CDR2 YNNKEL come from the germline V gene (reference sequence). This CDR3 contains 14 residues. The CDR3 is CASSQLHRNYGYAF. Here the CDR3 DNA reads TGTGCCAGCAGCCAACTACACCGGAACTATGGCTACGCCTTC.

The chain recombines TRBV29-1 with TRBJ2-7; D ambiguous. CDR1 SQVTM and CDR2 ANQGSEA come from the germline V gene. The CDR3 spans 12 residues. The V end lost 5 bases, the J end lost 3 bases, and 11 bases lay between the germline ends. The CDR3 nucleotides are TGCAGCGTTCTGGGGTTCGGCTACGAGCAGTACTTC. Translating gives CSVLGFGYEQYF.

The CDR3 nucleotides are TGCGCCAGCAGTCTGAGGGGTAGCGGGAGCAATGAGCAGTTCTTC. Translation: CASSLRGSGSNEQFF. The chain carries TRBV5-1 and TRBJ2-1; 9 positions agree with TRBD2. Per the germline V gene, CDR1 is SGHRS and CDR2 is YFSETQ. The V segment lost 5 bases and the J segment 6 bases; nucleotides outside the gene matches: 9. CDR3 size: 15 residues.

At least ten counts were recorded for this clonotype. The CDR3 sequence: CATSDSRQETQYF. The CDR3 DNA sequence: TGTGCCACTTCGGACAGTCGACAAGAGACCCAGTACTTC. The V and J genes are TRBV6-1 and TRBJ2-5; the D gene is possibly TRBD1 (6 bases). Germline V CDR1 and CDR2: MNHNS, SASEGT. Trimming cost V 10 bases and J 2 bases, with 14 bases left between them. This CDR3 is 13 amino acids long.

V gene TRBV16 combines with J gene TRBJ2-5, with 11 bases matching TRBD2. This CDR3 region has 16 residues. Trimming cost V 2 bases and J 1 base; bases outside gene matches: 3. Germline loops: CDR1 KGHSY, CDR2 FQNENV. This CDR3 reads CASSQGTSGFQETQYF. DNA of the CDR3: TGTGCCAGCAGCCAAGGGACTAGCGGTTTCCAAGAGACCCAGTACTTC.

This clonotype was seen a handful of times. The chain carries TRBV29-1 and TRBJ2-1; D call uncertain. The CDR3 sequence is 16 residues long. V was trimmed by 1 base and J by 4 bases, leaving 17 bases between them. The germline V gene has CDR1 SQVTM and CDR2 ANQGSEA. CDR3: CSVEGAHTLSYNEQFF. The CDR3 nucleotides are TGCAGCGTTGAAGGGGCCCACACACTTTCTTACAATGAGCAGTTCTTC.

This chain uses TRBV20-1 with TRBJ2-7; 9 bases match TRBD2. From germline, CDR1 is DFQATT and CDR2 SNEGSKA (reference sequence). J gave up 7 bases and V 2 bases, and 9 bases lay outside the gene matches. The CDR3 has 14 residues. The CDR3 DNA reads as TGCAGTGCTAGACTAGCGGGACCCTACAATGAGCAGTACTTC. It specifies CSARLAGPYNEQYF.

In its sample, this clonotype was seen a few times. The chain uses TRBV12-3 or TRBV12-4 and TRBJ2-5; D is tentatively TRBD1 or TRBD2 (5 bases each). The CDR3 is made up of 13 amino acids. Trimming took off 6 bases at V and 4 bases at J, with 12 bases between the two ends. For the CDR3, the DNA is TGTGCCAGCAGCGGGGCACTAGGAGAGACCCAGTACTTC. It yields the protein CASSGALGETQYF.

The chain is built from TRBV7-9 and TRBJ2-1; TRBD2 agrees at 12 bases. V shed 3 bases, J shed 10 bases, and the junction held 10 bases outside the gene matches. Germline V gene lookup returns CDR1 SEHNR and CDR2 FQNEAQ (reference sequence). The CDR3 contains 16 residues. The CDR3 loop reads CASSFPGLAGSGEQFF. Written as DNA, the CDR3 is TGTGCCAGCAGCTTTCCGGGACTAGCGGGTTCCGGAGAGCAGTTCTTC.